These 13 T cell receptor beta chains were all obtained from the same sample, sequenced in a study of OX40 agonist ivuxolimab in advanced cancers. The protocol was immunoSEQ multiplex PCR, while the TCRdb copy is restricted to in-frame clones and leaves out a portion. The table lists 49,000 or so clones, approximately 88% of them singletons. The input for sequencing was CD4+ or CD8+ T cells sorted from blood, taken in a trial of the OX40 agonist ivuxolimab. All receptors come from an adult with an advanced solid tumor such as melanoma, head and neck, liver or kidney cancer.

V and J are TRBV9 and TRBJ2-3, with D possibly being TRBD2 (6 bases). The CDR3 runs to 15 residues. The germline CDR1 and CDR2 sequences are SGDLS and YYNGEE. The V gene lost 0 bases and the J gene lost 1 base, with 9 bases spanning the gap. CDR3 residues: CASSVEGGGTDTQYF. CDR3 nucleotide sequence: TGTGCCAGCAGCGTAGAGGGCGGGGGCACAGATACGCAGTATTTT.

The chain's CDR3 is CAISDTGNMDAFF. The CDR3 region has the DNA TGTGCCATCAGTGACACTGGGAATATGGACGCTTTCTTT. The chain links TRBV10-3 to TRBJ1-1; D is unresolved. Trimming took off 3 bases at V and 11 bases at J, with 16 bases between the two ends. The CDR3 runs 13 residues. Germline assignment: CDR1 ENHRY and CDR2 SYGVKD.

This clone occurred a few times. The V call is TRBV6-6, the J call TRBJ1-2, with D possibly matching TRBD1 (6 bases). V shed 2 bases and J shed 7 bases, with 11 bases lying between them. The CDR3 is made up of 13 amino acids. Germline assignment: CDR1 MNHNY and CDR2 SVGAGI (reference sequence). DNA of the CDR3: TGTGCCAGCAGTTACGAGGGGGGAGTTGGCTACACCTTC. Amino acids: CASSYEGGVGYTF.

V is TRBV6-4 and J is TRBJ2-7; 10 bases line up with TRBD2. Looked up from germline, CDR1 is MRHNA and CDR2 is SNTAGT. CDR3 size: 14 residues. V lost 5 bases and J lost 2; bases outside the gene matches: 3. CDR3 protein: CASSQLAGAYEQYF. In DNA form, the CDR3 reads TGTGCCAGCAGTCAGCTAGCGGGAGCCTACGAGCAGTACTTC.

Judged by abundance, this clone is medium-sized. The gene calls are TRBV25-1 and TRBJ2-1; possible D gene TRBD2, 6 bases. The germline V and J ends were trimmed by 4 bases and 0 bases, with 13 bases remaining between them. This CDR3 comprises 16 residues. The germline V gene has CDR1 MGHDK and CDR2 SYGVNS. CDR3 nucleotides: TGTGCCAGCAGTGCCCCGGACGGGAGCTCCTACAATGAGCAGTTCTTC. Amino acid sequence: CASSAPDGSSYNEQFF.

V gene TRBV11-2 combines with J gene TRBJ2-7; D call uncertain. The length of the CDR3 is 16 residues. Trimming took off 4 bases at V and 7 bases at J, with 23 bases between the two ends. The germline CDR1 and CDR2 sequences are SGHAT and FQNNGV. The CDR3 DNA reads as TGTGCCAGCAGCTCTCCCGGAAGGAGAGCGTTGGGAGAGCAGTACTTC. This sequence encodes CASSSPGRRALGEQYF.

The J gene is TRBJ2-3, the V gene TRBV7-9; D uncertain. The V end lost 1 base, the J end lost 4 bases, and 6 bases lay between the germline ends. The germline V gene has CDR1 SEHNR and CDR2 FQNEAQ (reference sequence). The CDR3 length is 13 residues. The CDR3 sequence: CASSLGPADTQYF. The CDR3 nucleotides read TGTGCCAGCAGCTTAGGCCCCGCAGATACGCAGTATTTT.

The V and J genes are TRBV4-3 and TRBJ2-1; weak D call: TRBD2 (6 bases). V lost 3 bases to trimming and J lost 3 bases, with 12 bases between them. CDR1 is LGHNA, CDR2 YSLEER, per germline. This CDR3 spans 15 amino acids. CDR3 sequence: CASSQLAGNYNEQFF. The CDR3 DNA reads as TGCGCCAGCAGCCAGCTGGCGGGAAACTACAATGAGCAGTTCTTC.

CDR3 residues: CASSPNIPGQAKETQYF. CDR3 sequence (DNA): TGTGCCAGCAGCCCGAATATCCCGGGACAGGCAAAAGAGACCCAGTACTTC. The chain links TRBV5-5 to TRBJ2-5; 8 nucleotides align to TRBD1. J lost 3 bases, V lost 4 bases, and 14 bases had no gene match. Germline V gene sequence: CDR1 SGHKS, CDR2 YYEKEE (reference sequence). The CDR3 runs 17 residues.

V and J are TRBV9 and TRBJ2-1, with D possibly being TRBD2 (6 bases). Trimming stripped 5 bases from V and 1 base from J, with 19 bases between. The CDR3 has 17 residues. Looked up from germline, CDR1 is SGDLS and CDR2 is YYNGEE. This CDR3 is CASRPEGLGISYNEQFF. In DNA form, the CDR3 reads TGTGCCAGCAGGCCGGAGGGCCTGGGAATATCCTACAATGAGCAGTTCTTC.

The chain couples TRBV11-2 to TRBJ1-4; weak D call: TRBD1 (6 bases). This CDR3 has 16 residues. V lost 4 bases, J lost 7 bases, and 19 bases lay in between. Germline values: CDR1 SGHAT, CDR2 FQNNGV. The CDR3 loop reads CASSYRPGTTGEKLFF. In nucleotides, the CDR3 is TGTGCCAGCAGCTACCGACCGGGGACAACGGGTGAAAAACTGTTTTTT.

The rearrangement links TRBV19 to TRBJ2-3; 9 bases map to TRBD1. This CDR3 is 20 amino acids long. Trimming cost V 3 bases and J 4 bases; bases outside gene matches: 20. Germline V gene lookup returns CDR1 LNHDA and CDR2 SQIVND (reference sequence). The CDR3 sequence is CASSMGTGSYAGLVADTQYF. The CDR3 DNA is TGTGCCAGTAGTATGGGGACAGGGAGCTACGCGGGGTTGGTGGCAGATACGCAGTATTTT. Together with reference TRBV19 and TRBJ2-3, the CDR3 gives the full variable domain: DGGITQSPKYLFRKEGQNVTLSCEQNLNHDAMYWYRQDPGQGLRLIYYSQIVNDFQKGDIAEGYSVSREKKESFPLTVTSAQKNPTAFYLCASSMGTGSYAGLVADTQYFGPGTRLTVL.

V is TRBV9 and J is TRBJ2-7; TRBD2 is a possible D gene (6 bases). The germline CDR1 and CDR2 sequences are SGDLS and YYNGEE. The CDR3 consists of 16 residues. Trimming left V 4 bases short and J 5 bases short, with 22 bases between. The CDR3 loop reads CASSPPPGGGGDEQYF. The CDR3 bases are TGTGCCAGCAGCCCACCGCCTGGTGGAGGAGGGGACGAGCAGTACTTC.